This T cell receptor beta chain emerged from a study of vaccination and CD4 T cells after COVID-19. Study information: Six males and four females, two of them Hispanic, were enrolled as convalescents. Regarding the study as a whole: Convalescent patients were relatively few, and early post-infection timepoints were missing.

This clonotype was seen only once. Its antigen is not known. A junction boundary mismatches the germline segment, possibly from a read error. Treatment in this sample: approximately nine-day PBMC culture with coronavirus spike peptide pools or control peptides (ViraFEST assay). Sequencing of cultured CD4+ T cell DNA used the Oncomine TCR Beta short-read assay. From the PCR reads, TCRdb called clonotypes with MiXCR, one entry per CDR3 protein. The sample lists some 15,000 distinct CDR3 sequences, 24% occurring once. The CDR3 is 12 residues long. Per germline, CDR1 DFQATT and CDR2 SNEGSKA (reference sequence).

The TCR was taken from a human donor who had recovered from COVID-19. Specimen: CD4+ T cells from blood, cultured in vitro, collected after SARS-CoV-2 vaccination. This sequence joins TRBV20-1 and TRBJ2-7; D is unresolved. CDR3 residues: CSARAYHYEQCF. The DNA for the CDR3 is TGCAGTGCAAGGGCCTACCACTACGAGCAGTGCTTC.